Listed below are T cell receptor beta chains from one sample, sequenced in a study of identical twins. In TCRdb, the 5' RACE reads were re-called with MiXCR into one record per CDR3 protein. Of 700,000 to 950,000 distinct CDR3 sequences listed, 9% to 15% were seen once; the top ten hold around 1.5%. The sample was also linked to a second study, of yellow fever vaccine responses in identical twins.

Sequenced: PBMCs. Receptors originate from a woman aged 18-29 years in good health. Each CDR3 is given with its conserved first and last residue. D genes are given only for firm matches. Rows may omit the clone size; those that give it use once, few, many or a size class.

cdr3_aa	cdr3_nt	v_call	d_call	j_call	clone_size
CASSPSGTVLQETQYF	TGTGCCAGCAGCCCGTCCGGGACAGTACTCCAAGAGACCCAGTACTTC	TRBV12-3/TRBV12-4	TRBD1	TRBJ2-5	few
CASNLDKSSYNEQFF	TGCGCCAGCAACCTAGACAAAAGCTCCTACAATGAGCAGTTCTTC	TRBV5-1	.	TRBJ2-1	.
CATSDLAGGRGDTQYF	TGTGCCACCAGTGATTTGGCGGGAGGAAGGGGAGATACGCAGTATTTT	TRBV24-1	TRBD2	TRBJ2-3	few
CASSLGLPNNEQFF	TGTGCCAGCAGCCTGGGACTACCTAACAATGAGCAGTTCTTC	TRBV27	TRBD2	TRBJ2-1	.
CAAQGRGFRRVADTQYF	TGTGCCGCACAGGGGCGAGGGTTTCGCAGAGTCGCAGATACGCAGTATTTT	TRBV5-5	TRBD1	TRBJ2-3	.
CASSLVGSGTTSYNEQFF	TGTGCCAGCAGCTTAGTGGGTAGCGGGACAACCTCCTACAATGAGCAGTTCTTC	TRBV11-2	TRBD2	TRBJ2-1	many
CASRAPGQGSHEQYF	TGTGCCAGCAGAGCCCCGGGACAGGGGAGCCACGAGCAGTACTTC	TRBV6-1	TRBD1	TRBJ2-7	many
CAISDLGAMNTEAFF	TGTGCCATCAGTGATTTGGGGGCCATGAACACTGAAGCTTTCTTT	TRBV10-3	.	TRBJ1-1	.
CSVEGRESEQFF	TGCAGCGTTGAAGGCCGGGAGTCGGAGCAGTTCTTC	TRBV29-1	.	TRBJ2-1	few
CASTWGGEETQYF	TGTGCCAGCACCTGGGGCGGGGAAGAGACCCAGTACTTC	TRBV25-1	.	TRBJ2-5	few
CASSNRLLAGSRRETQYF	TGTGCCAGCAGCAACCGGCTCCTAGCGGGGTCTCGTCGGGAGACCCAGTACTTC	TRBV9	TRBD2	TRBJ2-5	few
CASSQRTSGPIGDEQFF	TGTGCCAGCAGCCAGAGGACTAGCGGGCCTATTGGGGATGAGCAGTTCTTC	TRBV7-8	TRBD2	TRBJ2-1	few
CAISGTGMHYEQYF	TGTGCCATCAGTGGGACAGGGATGCACTACGAGCAGTACTTC	TRBV10-3	TRBD1	TRBJ2-7	many
CASSPERPNEQFF	TGTGCCAGCTCACCAGAGCGGCCCAATGAGCAGTTCTTC	TRBV18	.	TRBJ2-1	.
CASSRQGAEETQYF	TGCGCCAGCAGCCGACAGGGGGCCGAGGAGACCCAGTACTTC	TRBV5-1	TRBD1	TRBJ2-5	.
CAISEPPGEETQYF	TGTGCCATCAGTGAGCCCCCGGGGGAAGAGACCCAGTACTTC	TRBV10-3	.	TRBJ2-5	.
CSASRALAKNIQYF	TGCAGTGCTAGCCGGGCCTTAGCCAAAAACATTCAGTACTTC	TRBV20-1	.	TRBJ2-4	many
CASSFEGGGTEAFF	TGCGCCAGCAGCTTCGAGGGTGGGGGCACTGAAGCTTTCTTT	TRBV5-1	.	TRBJ1-1	few
CASSPGGARMPDTQYF	TGTGCCAGCAGCCCCGGGGGGGCCCGTATGCCAGATACGCAGTATTTT	TRBV7-9	TRBD2	TRBJ2-3	few
CASSQETQETQYF	TGTGCCAGCAGCCAAGAGACCCAAGAGACCCAGTACTTC	TRBV3-1	.	TRBJ2-5	few
CSANGTSGGRNKETQYF	TGCAGTGCCAATGGGACTAGCGGGGGGCGAAATAAAGAGACCCAGTACTTC	TRBV20-1	TRBD2	TRBJ2-5	few
CASSPQGRQTNEKLFF	TGTGCCAGCAGCCCCCAGGGACGCCAAACTAATGAAAAACTGTTTTTT	TRBV11-2	.	TRBJ1-4	.